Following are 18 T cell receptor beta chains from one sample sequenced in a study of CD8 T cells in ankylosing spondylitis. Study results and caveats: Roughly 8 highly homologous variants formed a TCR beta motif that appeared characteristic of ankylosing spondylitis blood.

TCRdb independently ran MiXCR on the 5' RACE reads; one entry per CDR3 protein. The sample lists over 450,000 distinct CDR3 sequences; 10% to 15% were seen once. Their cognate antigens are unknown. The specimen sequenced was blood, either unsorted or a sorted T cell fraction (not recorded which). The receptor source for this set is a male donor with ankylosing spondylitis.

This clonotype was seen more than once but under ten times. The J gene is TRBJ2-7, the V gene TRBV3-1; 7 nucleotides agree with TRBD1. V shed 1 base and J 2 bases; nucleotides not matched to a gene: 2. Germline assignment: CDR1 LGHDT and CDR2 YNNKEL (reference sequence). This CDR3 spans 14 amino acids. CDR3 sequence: CASSQVGTAYEQYF. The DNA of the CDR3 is TGTGCCAGCAGCCAAGTGGGGACAGCCTACGAGCAGTACTTC.

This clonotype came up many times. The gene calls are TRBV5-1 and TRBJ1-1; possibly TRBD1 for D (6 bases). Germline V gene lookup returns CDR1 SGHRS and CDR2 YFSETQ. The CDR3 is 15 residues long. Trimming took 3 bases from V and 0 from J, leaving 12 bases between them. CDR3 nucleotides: TGCGCCAGCAGCTCCCCAGGGGCCTTGAACACTGAAGCTTTCTTT. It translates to CASSSPGALNTEAFF.

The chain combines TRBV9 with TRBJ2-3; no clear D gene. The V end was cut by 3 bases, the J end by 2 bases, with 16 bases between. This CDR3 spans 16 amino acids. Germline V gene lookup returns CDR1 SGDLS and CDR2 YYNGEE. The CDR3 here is CASSAEGGATTDTQYF. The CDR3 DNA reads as TGTGCCAGCAGCGCGGAAGGTGGAGCGACCACAGATACGCAGTATTTT.

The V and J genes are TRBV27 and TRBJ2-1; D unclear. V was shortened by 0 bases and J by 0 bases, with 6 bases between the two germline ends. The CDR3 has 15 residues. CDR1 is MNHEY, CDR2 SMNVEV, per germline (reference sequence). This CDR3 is CASSLSPPSYNEQFF. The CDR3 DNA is TGTGCCAGCAGTTTATCGCCACCCTCCTACAATGAGCAGTTCTTC.

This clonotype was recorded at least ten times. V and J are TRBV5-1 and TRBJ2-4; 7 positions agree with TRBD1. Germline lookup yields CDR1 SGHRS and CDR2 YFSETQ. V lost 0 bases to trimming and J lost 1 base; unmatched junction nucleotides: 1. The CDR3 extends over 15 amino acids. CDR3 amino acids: CASSLGQGAKNIQYF. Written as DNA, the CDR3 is TGCGCCAGCAGCTTGGGACAGGGTGCCAAAAACATTCAGTACTTC.

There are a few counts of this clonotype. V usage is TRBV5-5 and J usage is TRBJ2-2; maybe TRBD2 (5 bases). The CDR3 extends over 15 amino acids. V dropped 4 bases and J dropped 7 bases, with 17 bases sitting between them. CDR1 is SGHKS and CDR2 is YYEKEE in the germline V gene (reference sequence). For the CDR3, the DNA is TGTGCCAGCAGCCCTCAGGACTTTCCGGGCGGGGAGCTGTTTTTT. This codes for CASSPQDFPGGELFF. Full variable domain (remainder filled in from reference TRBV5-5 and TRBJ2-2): DAGVTQSPTHLIKTRGQQVTLRCSPISGHKSVSWYQQVLGQGPQFIFQYYEKEERGRGNFPDRFSARQFPNYSSELNVNALLLGDSALYLCASSPQDFPGGELFFGEGSRLTVL.

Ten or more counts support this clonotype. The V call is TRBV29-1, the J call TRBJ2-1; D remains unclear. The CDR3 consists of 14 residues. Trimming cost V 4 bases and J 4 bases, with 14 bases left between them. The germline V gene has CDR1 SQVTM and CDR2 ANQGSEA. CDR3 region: CSVAPSSAYNEQFF. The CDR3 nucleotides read TGCAGCGTTGCCCCGTCGTCAGCATACAATGAGCAGTTCTTC.

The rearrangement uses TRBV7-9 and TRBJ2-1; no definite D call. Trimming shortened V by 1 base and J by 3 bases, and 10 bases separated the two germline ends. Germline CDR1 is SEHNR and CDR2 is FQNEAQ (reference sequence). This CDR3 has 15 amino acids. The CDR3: CASSLGVGGYNEQFF. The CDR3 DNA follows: TGTGCCAGCAGCTTAGGGGTGGGCGGCTACAATGAGCAGTTCTTC.

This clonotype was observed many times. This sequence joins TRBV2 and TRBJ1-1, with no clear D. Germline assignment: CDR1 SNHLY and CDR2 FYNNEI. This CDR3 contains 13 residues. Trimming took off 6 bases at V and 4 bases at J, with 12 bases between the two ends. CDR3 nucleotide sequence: TGTGCCAGCAGCCTAGAGTCGGGCACTGAAGCTTTCTTT. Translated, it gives CASSLESGTEAFF.

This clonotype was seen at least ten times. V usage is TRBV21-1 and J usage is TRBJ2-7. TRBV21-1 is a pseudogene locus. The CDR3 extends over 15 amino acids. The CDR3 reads CASSKEAGRPYEQYV. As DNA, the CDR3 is TGTGCCAGCAGCAAAGAGGCAGGGAGACCCTACGAGCAGTACGTC.

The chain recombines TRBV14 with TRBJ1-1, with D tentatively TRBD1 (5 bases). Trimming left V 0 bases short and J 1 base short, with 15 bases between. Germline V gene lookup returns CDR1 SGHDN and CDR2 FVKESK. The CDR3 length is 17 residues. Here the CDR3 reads CASSQEFGGGRNTEAFF. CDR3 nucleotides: TGTGCCAGCAGCCAAGAATTCGGGGGAGGTAGGAACACTGAAGCTTTCTTT.

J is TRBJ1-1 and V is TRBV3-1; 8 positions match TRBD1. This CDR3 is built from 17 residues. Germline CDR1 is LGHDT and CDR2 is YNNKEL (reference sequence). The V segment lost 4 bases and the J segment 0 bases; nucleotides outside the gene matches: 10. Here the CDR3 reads CASSPFGQGGMNTEAFF. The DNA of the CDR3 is TGTGCCAGCAGCCCCTTCGGACAGGGCGGGATGAACACTGAAGCTTTCTTT.

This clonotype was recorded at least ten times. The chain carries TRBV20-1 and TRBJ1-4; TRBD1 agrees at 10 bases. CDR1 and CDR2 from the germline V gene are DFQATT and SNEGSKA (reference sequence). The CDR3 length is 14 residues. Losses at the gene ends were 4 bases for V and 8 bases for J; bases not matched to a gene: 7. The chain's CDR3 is CSAIRDRGDEKLFF. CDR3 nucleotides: TGCAGTGCTATCCGGGACAGGGGTGACGAAAAACTGTTTTTT.

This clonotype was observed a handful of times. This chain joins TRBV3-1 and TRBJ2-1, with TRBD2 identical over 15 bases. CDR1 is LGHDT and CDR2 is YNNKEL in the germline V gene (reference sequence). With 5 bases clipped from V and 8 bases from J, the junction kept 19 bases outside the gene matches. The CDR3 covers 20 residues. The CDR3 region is CASSAEGTSGRRPFSYEQFF. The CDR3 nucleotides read TGTGCCAGCAGCGCAGAGGGGACTAGCGGGAGGCGACCTTTTTCGTATGAGCAGTTCTTC.

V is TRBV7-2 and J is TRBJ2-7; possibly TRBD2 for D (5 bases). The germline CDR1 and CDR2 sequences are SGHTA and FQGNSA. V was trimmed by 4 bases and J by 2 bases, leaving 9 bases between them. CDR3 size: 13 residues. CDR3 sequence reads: CASSSHGTYEQYV. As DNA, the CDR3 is TGTGCCAGCAGCTCACACGGGACCTACGAGCAGTACGTC.

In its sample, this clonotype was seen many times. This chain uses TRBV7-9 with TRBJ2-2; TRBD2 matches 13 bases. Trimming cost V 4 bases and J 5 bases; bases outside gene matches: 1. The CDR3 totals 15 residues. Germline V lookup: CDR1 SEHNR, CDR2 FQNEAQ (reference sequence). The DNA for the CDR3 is TGTGCCAGCAGCTCGGGACTAGCGGGAACCGGGGAGCTGTTTTTT. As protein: CASSSGLAGTGELFF. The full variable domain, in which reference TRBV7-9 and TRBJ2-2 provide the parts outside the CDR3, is DTGVSQNPRHKITKRGQNVTFRCDPISEHNRLYWYRQTLGQGPEFLTYFQNEAQLEKSRLLSDRFSAERPKGSFSTLEIQRTEQGDSAMYLCASSSGLAGTGELFFGEGSRLTVL.

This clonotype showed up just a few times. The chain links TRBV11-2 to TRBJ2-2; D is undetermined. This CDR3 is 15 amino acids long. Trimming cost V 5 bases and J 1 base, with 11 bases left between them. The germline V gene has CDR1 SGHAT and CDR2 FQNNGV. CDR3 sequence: CASSHPRLNTGELFF. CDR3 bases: TGTGCCAGCAGCCACCCCAGGCTGAACACCGGGGAGCTGTTTTTT. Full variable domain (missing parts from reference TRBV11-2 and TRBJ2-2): EAGVAQSPRYKIIEKRQSVAFWCNPISGHATLYWYQQILGQGPKLLIQFQNNGVVDDSQLPKDRFSAERLKGVDSTLKIQPAKLEDSAVYLCASSHPRLNTGELFFGEGSRLTVL.

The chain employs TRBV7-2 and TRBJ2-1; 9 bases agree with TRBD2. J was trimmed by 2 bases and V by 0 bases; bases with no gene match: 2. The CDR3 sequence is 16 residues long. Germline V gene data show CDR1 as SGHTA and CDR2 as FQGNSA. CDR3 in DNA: TGTGCCAGCAGCTTAGCGTCTAGCGGGACCTACAATGAGCAGTTCTTC. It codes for CASSLASSGTYNEQFF.